These 5 T cell receptor beta chains were sequenced from one sample in a study of blood T cell repertoires in COVID-19. TCRdb's copy holds only in-frame clones and misses some; the assay was immunoSEQ multiplex PCR. The table has tens of thousands of clones, 88% seen once. The material sequenced was peripheral blood. The source of these receptors is a human donor in a cohort sampled during active COVID-19.

This clone was detected a few times. The chain joins TRBV9 to TRBJ1-3, with 8 bases that match TRBD1. J gave up 1 base and V 3 bases, and 6 bases lay outside the gene matches. Germline V gene sequence: CDR1 SGDLS, CDR2 YYNGEE. This CDR3 is 16 amino acids long. This CDR3 is CASSGGQGLSGNTIYF. For the CDR3, the DNA is TGTGCCAGCAGCGGCGGACAGGGCTTGTCTGGAAACACCATATATTTT. The whole variable domain, filled in from reference TRBV9 and TRBJ1-3, reads DSGVTQTPKHLITATGQRVTLRCSPRSGDLSVYWYQQSLDQGLQFLIQYYNGEERAKGNILERFSAQQFPDLHSELNLSSLELGDSALYFCASSGGQGLSGNTIYFGEGSWLTVV.

The chain joins TRBV9 to TRBJ1-3, with D possibly TRBD1 on 5 matching bases. V gave up 4 bases and J gave up 0 bases, with 20 bases separating them. CDR1 and CDR2 (germline): SGDLS, YYNGEE. This CDR3 has 18 amino acids. CDR3 loop: CASSTSLGAPSSGNTIYF. Written as DNA, the CDR3 is TGTGCCAGCAGCACCAGCTTAGGGGCACCTTCCTCTGGAAACACCATATATTTT. The whole variable domain, remainder taken from reference TRBV9 and TRBJ1-3, is DSGVTQTPKHLITATGQRVTLRCSPRSGDLSVYWYQQSLDQGLQFLIQYYNGEERAKGNILERFSAQQFPDLHSELNLSSLELGDSALYFCASSTSLGAPSSGNTIYFGEGSWLTVV.

The chain combines TRBV16 with TRBJ1-1; D ambiguous. Trimming took off 4 bases at V and 0 bases at J, with 15 bases between the two ends. Germline loops: CDR1 KGHSY, CDR2 FQNENV. The CDR3 is made up of 16 amino acids. The CDR3 region has the DNA TGTGCCAGCAGCCTTCTTCGGGGATCATTGAACACTGAAGCTTTCTTT. This sequence encodes CASSLLRGSLNTEAFF.

The J gene is TRBJ1-3, the V gene TRBV11-3; D not resolved. This CDR3 contains 13 residues. Trimming took off 3 bases at V and 3 bases at J, with 6 bases between the two ends. Germline CDR1 SGHNT, CDR2 YENEEA. DNA of the CDR3: TGTGCCAGCAGCTTGAGTGGTGGAAACACCATATATTTT. Translation gives CASSLSGGNTIYF.

The chain couples TRBV20-1 to TRBJ2-7; 7 bases line up with TRBD1. This CDR3 is built from 15 residues. Germline trimming cut 3 bases from V and 4 bases from J; bases unmatched to any gene: 12. Germline V gene sequence: CDR1 DFQATT, CDR2 SNEGSKA (reference sequence). CDR3 sequence (DNA): TGCAGTGCTAGTACGGTAGGGGGCGCGTTATACGAGCAGTACTTC. Translating it yields CSASTVGGALYEQYF.